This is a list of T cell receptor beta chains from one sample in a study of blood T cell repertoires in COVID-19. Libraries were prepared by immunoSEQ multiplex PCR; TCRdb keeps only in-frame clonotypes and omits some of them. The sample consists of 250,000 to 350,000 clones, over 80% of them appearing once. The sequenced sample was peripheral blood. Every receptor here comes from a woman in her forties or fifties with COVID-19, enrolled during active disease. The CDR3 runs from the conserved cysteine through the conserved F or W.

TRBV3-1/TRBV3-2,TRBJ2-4,CASSQGGRDIQYF
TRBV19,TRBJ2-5,CATKGSAGRETQYF
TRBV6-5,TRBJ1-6,CASSGRSYNSPLHF
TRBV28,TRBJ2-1,CASSTPGQGINEQFF
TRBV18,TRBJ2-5,CASSPRALGTQYF
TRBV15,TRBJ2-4,CATSRERGTENIQYF
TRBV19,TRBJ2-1,CASSPGLAGNNEQFF
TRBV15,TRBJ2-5,CATSREGGTVGSQYF
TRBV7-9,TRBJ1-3,CASSLSFQGSFGNTIYF
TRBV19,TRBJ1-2,CASSVGFKGGPSYGYTF
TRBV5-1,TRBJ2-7,CASSLEPGGEYEQYF
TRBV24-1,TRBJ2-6,CATSLAGAGANVLTF
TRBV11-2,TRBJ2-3,CASSLDLRGGTDTQYF
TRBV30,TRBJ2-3,CAWSFGTTDTQYF
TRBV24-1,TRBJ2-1,CATSDSTGTSGYNEQFF
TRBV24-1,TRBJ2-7,CATSKRDRDYEQYF
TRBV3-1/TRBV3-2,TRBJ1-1,CASSQQGAGNTEAFF
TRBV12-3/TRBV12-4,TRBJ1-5,CASTRWGVQPQHF
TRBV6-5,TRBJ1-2,CASNNIQDRNYGYTF
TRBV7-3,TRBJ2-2,CASSLNSPVNTGELFF
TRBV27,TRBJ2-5,CASSLSGPRETQYF
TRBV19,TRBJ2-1,CASSTGQGPYNEQFF
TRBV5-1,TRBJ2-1,CASSTDSVYNEQFF
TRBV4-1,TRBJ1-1,CASSQGRTARNTEAFF
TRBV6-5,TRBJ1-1,CASGKGQLNTEAFF
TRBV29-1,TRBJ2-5,CSVEISGRETQYF
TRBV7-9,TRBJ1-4,CASSPGQGLGEKLFF
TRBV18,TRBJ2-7,CASSLSSYEQYF
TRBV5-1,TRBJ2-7,CASSLVESSYEQYF
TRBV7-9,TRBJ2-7,CASSFSDRSNEQYF
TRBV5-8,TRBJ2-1,CASSLGRPGLALDEQFF
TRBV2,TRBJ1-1,CASSEVPGQGGMNTEAFF
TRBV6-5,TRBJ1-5,CASSLDRVQPQHF
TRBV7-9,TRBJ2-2,CASSLGTGARGTGELFF
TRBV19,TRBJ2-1,CASSIVSLGDNEQFF
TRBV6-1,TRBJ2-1,CASSELSGLPLTPDEQFF
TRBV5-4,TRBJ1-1,CASSLKGATEAFF
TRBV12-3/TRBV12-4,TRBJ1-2,CASSLGQPYGYTF
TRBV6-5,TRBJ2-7,CASSYLIRYEQYF
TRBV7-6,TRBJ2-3,CASSLGISGTLNTDTQYF
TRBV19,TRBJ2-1,CASSIEAGGLGPYNEQFF
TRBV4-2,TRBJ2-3,CASSQADGSDSRDTQYF
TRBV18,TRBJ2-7,CASSPRGPQIVSYEQYF